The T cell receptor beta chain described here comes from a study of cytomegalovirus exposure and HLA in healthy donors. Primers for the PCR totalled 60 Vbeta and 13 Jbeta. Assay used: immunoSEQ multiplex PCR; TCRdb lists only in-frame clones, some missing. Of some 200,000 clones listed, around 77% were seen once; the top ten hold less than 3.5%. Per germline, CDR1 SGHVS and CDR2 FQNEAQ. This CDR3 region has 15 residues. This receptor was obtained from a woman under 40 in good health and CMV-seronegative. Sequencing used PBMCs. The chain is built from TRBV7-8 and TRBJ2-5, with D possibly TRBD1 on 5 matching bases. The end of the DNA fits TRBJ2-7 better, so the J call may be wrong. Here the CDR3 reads CASSSQGVGSYEQYF. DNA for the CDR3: TGTGCCAGCAGCTCGCAGGGTGTGGGGTCCTACGAGCAGTACTTC.